This is a list of T cell receptor beta chains from one sample in a study of CD8 T cells in Susac syndrome. TCRdb reprocessed the immunoSEQ multiplex PCR reads with MiXCR, giving one entry per CDR3 protein. The table includes under 200,000 distinct CDR3 sequences, more than 95% detected once. The sample comprised CD4+ T cells from PBMCs. The receptors shown here come from a human donor with Susac syndrome. Both conserved end residues are trimmed from each CDR3. Clone size is given for some rows only: seen once, a few or many times, or a class if the clone is expanded.

abundance: NA; j_gene: TRBJ2-1; v_gene: TRBV3-1; CDR3aa: ASSLAGMDEQF
abundance: NA; j_gene: TRBJ2-5; v_gene: TRBV5-6; CDR3aa: ASSLGLAVSSKTQY
abundance: NA; j_gene: TRBJ2-3; v_gene: TRBV7-9; CDR3aa: ASSPRGPDTQY
abundance: NA; j_gene: TRBJ2-5; v_gene: TRBV5-1; CDR3aa: ASSLEGQETQY
abundance: NA; j_gene: TRBJ2-3; v_gene: TRBV27; CDR3aa: ASSSRTSGRDTQY
abundance: NA; j_gene: TRBJ2-3; v_gene: TRBV29-1; CDR3aa: SVEEAAWRGGPDTQY
abundance: NA; j_gene: TRBJ2-1; v_gene: TRBV4-3; CDR3aa: ASSQRRGGHNEQF
abundance: once; j_gene: TRBJ1-1; v_gene: TRBV7-2; CDR3aa: ASSLVAGTLRLEAF
abundance: once; j_gene: TRBJ2-5; v_gene: TRBV29-1; CDR3aa: SVEAGRGETQY
abundance: NA; j_gene: TRBJ1-5; v_gene: TRBV20-1; CDR3aa: SAIPRGLGNQPQH
abundance: NA; j_gene: TRBJ2-5; v_gene: TRBV20-1; CDR3aa: SARDPGLGLETQY
abundance: NA; j_gene: TRBJ2-1; v_gene: TRBV10-3; CDR3aa: AISEMGTSVS
abundance: NA; j_gene: TRBJ2-1; v_gene: TRBV20-1; CDR3aa: SAPGLAGLNEQF
abundance: NA; j_gene: TRBJ1-1; v_gene: TRBV30; CDR3aa: AWSYSANTEAF
abundance: NA; j_gene: TRBJ2-1; v_gene: TRBV5-1; CDR3aa: ASTEGAGGENEQF
abundance: NA; j_gene: TRBJ1-3; v_gene: TRBV6-1; CDR3aa: ASSVAGTGNGNTIY
abundance: NA; j_gene: TRBJ2-7; v_gene: TRBV7-2; CDR3aa: ASSSLYEQY
abundance: once; j_gene: TRBJ2-3; v_gene: TRBV18; CDR3aa: ASSPRLAGFTDTQY
abundance: NA; j_gene: TRBJ2-3; v_gene: TRBV20-1; CDR3aa: SALAGTTDTQY
abundance: NA; j_gene: TRBJ1-2; v_gene: TRBV15; CDR3aa: ATSREQGEGYT
abundance: NA; j_gene: TRBJ2-5; v_gene: TRBV24-1; CDR3aa: ATSDPDRYQETQY
abundance: NA; j_gene: TRBJ2-1; v_gene: TRBV7-9; CDR3aa: ASSSFAGREF
abundance: NA; j_gene: TRBJ2-5; v_gene: TRBV5-1; CDR3aa: ASRSGSMSETQY
abundance: NA; j_gene: TRBJ2-5; v_gene: TRBV12-3/TRBV12-4; CDR3aa: ASSPPGTGETQY
abundance: NA; j_gene: TRBJ2-1; v_gene: TRBV9; CDR3aa: ASSVSTGGFNEQF